The rows below give T cell receptor beta chains drawn from one sample of a study of shared clonotypes between healthy human individuals. The table came from immunoSEQ multiplex PCR; TCRdb's copy has only in-frame clones and leaves some out. In the table there are just over 2,000,000 clones, 85% to 95% of which are singletons. Material: naive CD8+ T cells sorted from blood. The receptors derive from a man aged 18 to 30 in good health. Both conserved end residues are part of each CDR3. D genes are given only for firm matches. Clone size is not always given. Where it is, it says once, few, many or a class for expanded clones.

j_gene: TRBJ2-2
abundance: .
d_gene: .
v_gene: TRBV5-6
CDR3aa: CASSLLPGGELFF
CDR3nt: TGTGCCAGCAGCTTACTTCCGGGCGGGGAGCTGTTTTTT

j_gene: TRBJ2-7
abundance: .
d_gene: TRBD1
v_gene: TRBV6-5
CDR3aa: CASSYSPTGSYEQYF
CDR3nt: TGTGCCAGCAGTTACTCCCCGACAGGGTCCTACGAGCAGTACTTC

j_gene: TRBJ2-6
abundance: .
d_gene: TRBD2
v_gene: TRBV19
CDR3aa: CASRGEGNVLTF
CDR3nt: TGTGCCAGTAGGGGGGAGGGCAACGTCCTGACTTTC

j_gene: TRBJ1-5
abundance: .
d_gene: .
v_gene: TRBV6-1
CDR3aa: CASSEGGTGDQPQHF
CDR3nt: TGTGCCAGCAGTGAAGGAGGGACCGGGGATCAGCCCCAGCATTTT

j_gene: TRBJ1-2
abundance: .
d_gene: TRBD1
v_gene: TRBV6-5
CDR3aa: CASRSPNDRVGYTF
CDR3nt: TGTGCTAGCAGGTCGCCAAATGACAGGGTTGGCTACACCTTC

j_gene: TRBJ1-1
abundance: .
d_gene: .
v_gene: TRBV6-5
CDR3aa: CASRDDQGSAEAFF
CDR3nt: TGTGCCAGCAGAGACGACCAGGGGAGCGCTGAAGCTTTCTTT

j_gene: TRBJ2-7
abundance: .
d_gene: .
v_gene: TRBV4-1
CDR3aa: CASSSRAGTYEQYF
CDR3nt: TGCGCCAGCAGCTCGCGGGCAGGGACCTACGAGCAGTACTTC

j_gene: TRBJ2-2
abundance: .
d_gene: .
v_gene: TRBV6-1
CDR3aa: CASSDLFLVVPGELFF
CDR3nt: TGTGCCAGCAGTGACCTATTCCTAGTTGTACCCGGGGAGCTGTTTTTT

j_gene: TRBJ1-2
abundance: .
d_gene: TRBD1
v_gene: TRBV7-9
CDR3aa: CASSRTGGASYGYTF
CDR3nt: TGTGCCAGCAGCCGGACAGGGGGCGCATCATATGGCTACACCTTC

j_gene: TRBJ2-5
abundance: .
d_gene: .
v_gene: TRBV6-1
CDR3aa: CASSSVRGARETQYF
CDR3nt: TGTGCCAGCAGTTCTGTAAGGGGCGCGAGAGAGACCCAGTACTTC

j_gene: TRBJ2-5
abundance: .
d_gene: .
v_gene: TRBV6-5
CDR3aa: CASSDPGLYQETQYF
CDR3nt: TGTGCCAGCAGCGACCCAGGGTTGTACCAAGAGACCCAGTACTTC

j_gene: TRBJ2-7
abundance: once
d_gene: TRBD2
v_gene: TRBV6-5
CDR3aa: CASRIAGGAGEQYF
CDR3nt: TGTGCCAGCAGAATAGCGGGGGGGGCGGGCGAGCAGTACTTC

j_gene: TRBJ2-7
abundance: .
d_gene: .
v_gene: TRBV2
CDR3aa: CASSEVSVGGLSPYEQYF
CDR3nt: TGTGCCAGCAGTGAAGTAAGCGTCGGGGGGCTTTCCCCCTACGAGCAGTACTTC

j_gene: TRBJ2-7
abundance: .
d_gene: .
v_gene: TRBV13
CDR3aa: CASSMGHSYEQYF
CDR3nt: TGTGCCAGCAGCATGGGGCACAGCTACGAGCAGTACTTC

j_gene: TRBJ2-4
abundance: .
d_gene: TRBD1
v_gene: TRBV2
CDR3aa: CASSETRTGGADQQNIQYF
CDR3nt: TGTGCCAGCAGTGAAACCAGGACAGGGGGCGCCGATCAACAAAACATTCAGTACTTC

j_gene: TRBJ1-4
abundance: .
d_gene: .
v_gene: TRBV7-6
CDR3aa: CASSLGSPATNEKLFF
CDR3nt: TGTGCCAGCAGCCTCGGGTCTCCTGCAACTAATGAAAAACTGTTTTTT

j_gene: TRBJ1-2
abundance: .
d_gene: TRBD1
v_gene: TRBV6-1
CDR3aa: CASSGQGGGIGTYGYTF
CDR3nt: TGTGCCAGCAGTGGACAGGGTGGAGGTATTGGTACTTATGGCTACACCTTC

j_gene: TRBJ2-7
abundance: .
d_gene: .
v_gene: TRBV11-2
CDR3aa: CASSLGLEYEQYF
CDR3nt: TGTGCCAGCAGCTTAGGGTTGGAATACGAGCAGTACTTC

j_gene: TRBJ1-5
abundance: .
d_gene: .
v_gene: TRBV19
CDR3aa: CASSLNHGPGRNQPQHF
CDR3nt: TGTGCCAGTAGTCTCAACCATGGTCCAGGGCGGAATCAGCCCCAGCATTTT

j_gene: TRBJ1-2
abundance: .
d_gene: .
v_gene: TRBV30
CDR3aa: CAWSDLRVRANYGYTF
CDR3nt: TGTGCCTGGAGTGACCTCCGGGTTCGAGCTAACTATGGCTACACCTTC

j_gene: TRBJ2-7
abundance: .
d_gene: .
v_gene: TRBV5-1
CDR3aa: CASSLGVSYEQYF
CDR3nt: TGCGCCAGCAGCTTAGGGGTCTCCTACGAGCAGTACTTC

j_gene: TRBJ2-7
abundance: .
d_gene: TRBD1
v_gene: TRBV4-1
CDR3aa: CASSQGKTGVYEQYF
CDR3nt: TGCGCCAGCAGCCAAGGAAAGACAGGGGTCTACGAGCAGTACTTC

j_gene: TRBJ2-7
abundance: .
d_gene: TRBD1
v_gene: TRBV27
CDR3aa: CASSLGQGVYEQYF
CDR3nt: TGTGCCAGCAGCCTGGGACAGGGAGTGTACGAGCAGTACTTC

j_gene: TRBJ1-1
abundance: once
d_gene: .
v_gene: TRBV19
CDR3aa: CASNIQGLVFF
CDR3nt: TGTGCCAGTAATATACAGGGTTTAGTTTTCTTT

j_gene: TRBJ2-7
abundance: .
d_gene: .
v_gene: TRBV30
CDR3aa: CALQDLSSYEQYF
CDR3nt: TGTGCCTTACAAGACCTGAGCTCCTACGAGCAGTACTTC

j_gene: TRBJ2-7
abundance: .
d_gene: .
v_gene: TRBV7-6
CDR3aa: CASSSSGPAYEQYF
CDR3nt: TGTGCCAGCAGCTCAAGCGGACCAGCCTACGAGCAGTACTTC

j_gene: TRBJ2-1
abundance: .
d_gene: TRBD2
v_gene: TRBV7-2
CDR3aa: CASSALAGVSSYNEQFF
CDR3nt: TGTGCCAGCAGCGCACTAGCGGGGGTTAGCTCCTACAATGAGCAGTTCTTC

j_gene: TRBJ1-2
abundance: .
d_gene: .
v_gene: TRBV9
CDR3aa: CASSVASANYGYTF
CDR3nt: TGTGCCAGCAGCGTAGCTTCAGCAAACTATGGCTACACCTTC

j_gene: TRBJ2-1
abundance: .
d_gene: TRBD2
v_gene: TRBV4-1
CDR3aa: CASSQDLRESSYNEQFF
CDR3nt: TGCGCCAGCAGCCAAGATCTGCGGGAGAGCTCCTACAATGAGCAGTTCTTC

j_gene: TRBJ2-2
abundance: .
d_gene: .
v_gene: TRBV6-1
CDR3aa: CASSEGGTHAWGTGELFF
CDR3nt: TGTGCCAGCAGTGAAGGGGGGACCCATGCTTGGGGCACCGGGGAGCTGTTTTTT

j_gene: TRBJ1-2
abundance: .
d_gene: .
v_gene: TRBV6-5
CDR3aa: CASSYSGGASHGYTF
CDR3nt: TGTGCCAGCAGTTACTCTGGGGGCGCGTCACACGGCTACACCTTC

j_gene: TRBJ1-4
abundance: .
d_gene: .
v_gene: TRBV18
CDR3aa: CASSGTNEKLFF
CDR3nt: TGTGCCAGCTCCGGTACTAATGAAAAACTGTTTTTT

j_gene: TRBJ2-2
abundance: .
d_gene: .
v_gene: TRBV2
CDR3aa: CASSRTVNTGELFF
CDR3nt: TGTGCCAGCAGTCGGACGGTTAACACCGGGGAGCTGTTTTTT